Following are 27 T cell receptor beta chains from one sample sequenced in a study of vaccination effects on CD4 cells after COVID-19. These TCRs are of unknown antigen specificity. Using viral peptide pools, the ViraFEST assay grew out antigen-specific CD4+ T cells prior to sequencing. CD4+ T cells were isolated after around 9 days of culture. Participants were given two doses of BNT162b2 or mRNA-1273 vaccine. The method was immunoSEQ multiplex PCR; TCRdb's version includes in-frame clones alone and lacks a portion of them. The table shows tens of thousands of clones, with 75% to 85% occurring only once. The sample was CD4+ T cells from PBMCs cultured with HCoV-229E spike peptides, taken after COVID-19 vaccination. Receptors were obtained from a human donor who received a COVID-19 vaccine.

The chain couples TRBV21-1 to TRBJ2-4; the D call of TRBD1 is as the table states it, not checked on the DNA. TRBV21-1 corresponds to a pseudogene. The CDR3 sequence is 13 residues long. The CDR3 DNA follows: TGTGCCAGCAGCGCTCAGGGGGCAAACATTCAGTACTTC. This sequence encodes CASSAQGANIQYF.

V is TRBV28 and J is TRBJ1-2; the D is unclear. This CDR3 is 12 amino acids long. Germline V CDR1 and CDR2: MDHEN, SYDVKM. V was shortened by 5 bases and J by 5 bases, with 9 bases between the two germline ends. The CDR3 here is CASSTGRYGYTF. In nucleotides, the CDR3 is TGTGCCAGCAGTACCGGGAGGTATGGCTACACCTTC.

The CDR3 loop is CASSYSRGNTEAFF. CDR3 sequence (DNA): TGTGCCAGCAGTTACTCTCGGGGGAACACTGAAGCTTTCTTT. This chain links TRBV6-5 with TRBJ1-1; no reliable D call. The CDR3 is made up of 14 amino acids. Per the germline V gene, CDR1 is MNHEY and CDR2 is SVGAGI. The V gene lost 0 bases and the J gene lost 1 base, with 6 bases spanning the gap.

This clone was found a few times. The rearrangement uses TRBV6-6 and TRBJ2-5, with D possibly being TRBD2 (6 bases). V lost 2 bases and J 5 bases, leaving 12 bases between the germline ends. This CDR3 is 14 amino acids long. From germline, CDR1 is MNHNY and CDR2 SVGAGI (reference sequence). The CDR3 protein is CASSYGSSVETQYF. The CDR3 nucleotides read TGTGCCAGCAGTTACGGATCTAGCGTGGAGACCCAGTACTTC.

The chain is built from TRBV3-1 (or the pseudogene TRBV3-2) and TRBJ1-2, with 7 bases identical to TRBD1. CDR3 length: 14 residues. Germline trimming cut 2 bases from V and 5 bases from J; bases unmatched to any gene: 5. Per the germline V gene, CDR1 is LGHDT and CDR2 is YNNKEL (reference sequence). For the CDR3, the DNA is TGTGCCAGCAGCCAATCGACAGGGTTGTATGGCTACACCTTC. It is translated as CASSQSTGLYGYTF.

The chain carries TRBV4-3 and TRBJ2-7, with D tentatively TRBD2 (5 bases). V was cut by 2 bases and J by 0 bases, with 11 bases left in between. The germline gives CDR1 LGHNA, CDR2 YSLEER. CDR3 size: 15 residues. The CDR3 nucleotides are TGCGCCAGCAGCCAAAGAGGGTTTAGCTCCTACGAGCAGTACGTC. It specifies CASSQRGFSSYEQYV.

V usage is TRBV6-6 and J usage is TRBJ2-1, with a weak D call TRBD1 (5 bases). The CDR3 loop spans 15 amino acids. Trimming stripped 2 bases from V and 5 bases from J, with 13 bases between. CDR1 is MNHNY, CDR2 SVGAGI, per germline (reference sequence). CDR3 nucleotides: TGTGCCAGCAGTTACGCAGGGCCCCGGGACAATGAGCAGTTCTTC. Translation gives CASSYAGPRDNEQFF.

CDR3 DNA sequence: TGTGCCAGCAGCCGTCGACAGCCTAACTATGGCTACACCTTC. Its protein product is CASSRRQPNYGYTF. The rearrangement joins TRBV6-5 to TRBJ1-2; a possible D gene is TRBD1 (5 bases). Germline values: CDR1 MNHEY, CDR2 SVGAGI. The CDR3 runs 14 residues. V was shortened by 6 bases and J by 0 bases, with 11 bases between the two germline ends.

The V gene is TRBV7-8, the J gene TRBJ2-7, with D unclear. Germline CDR1 SGHVS, CDR2 FQNEAQ. This CDR3 contains 13 residues. Trimming removed 2 bases at V and 3 bases at J, with 8 bases between. The CDR3 loop reads CASSLRNSYEQYV. The CDR3 DNA reads TGTGCCAGCAGCTTAAGGAACAGCTACGAGCAGTACGTC.

This chain connects TRBV6-1 to TRBJ1-3; 12 bases match TRBD1. Germline loops: CDR1 MNHNS, CDR2 SASEGT. V shed 4 bases, J shed 2 bases, and the junction held 9 bases outside the gene matches. There are 18 residues in the CDR3. This chain's CDR3 is CASSVRDRGLLAGNTIYF. The CDR3 nucleotides read TGTGCCAGCAGTGTTCGGGACAGGGGGCTGTTAGCTGGAAACACCATATATTTT.

About this clone itself: Other DNA variants within this sample encode the same CDR3. The chain employs TRBV28 and TRBJ1-4; D not resolved. CDR3 size: 11 residues. V was shortened by 3 bases and J by 8 bases, with 4 bases between the two germline ends. Germline values: CDR1 MDHEN, CDR2 SYDVKM. This chain's CDR3 is CASSLREKLFF. DNA of the CDR3: TGTGCCAGCAGTTTGAGGGAAAAACTGTTTTTT.

The rearrangement joins TRBV2 to TRBJ2-1, with 9 bases lining up with TRBD2. The CDR3 is 15 amino acids. Germline CDR1 and CDR2: SNHLY and FYNNEI. J gave up 7 bases and V 7 bases, and 11 bases lay outside the gene matches. The DNA of the CDR3 is TGTGCCAGCACTCGAAGACTAGCGGCTGTTAATGAGCAGTTCTTC. Translating it yields CASTRRLAAVNEQFF.

The rearrangement uses TRBV5-1 and TRBJ1-4; a possible D gene is TRBD1 (5 bases). V was cut by 4 bases and J by 4 bases, with 11 bases left in between. CDR1 SGHRS and CDR2 YFSETQ come from the germline V gene. The CDR3 spans 14 residues. CDR3 amino acids: CASSPGTHNEKLFF. The CDR3 bases are TGCGCCAGCAGCCCCGGGACTCATAATGAAAAACTGTTTTTT.

This chain connects TRBV18 to TRBJ2-5; a weak D match, TRBD1 (5 bases). V was shortened by 4 bases and J by 0 bases, with 9 bases between the two germline ends. This CDR3 spans 14 amino acids. The germline CDR1 and CDR2 sequences are KGHSH and LQKENI. CDR3 sequence reads: CASSQGSYQETQYF. CDR3 coding DNA: TGTGCCAGCTCACAGGGGTCGTACCAAGAGACCCAGTACTTC.

The CDR3 loop is CASSLGGDHNEKLFF. CDR3 coding DNA: TGTGCCAGCAGCTTAGGGGGGGATCACAATGAAAAACTGTTTTTT. The rearrangement links TRBV13 to TRBJ1-4, with D maybe TRBD1 (5 bases). V lost 0 bases, J lost 5 bases, and 10 bases lay in between. The CDR3 spans 15 residues. Germline values: CDR1 PRHDT, CDR2 FYEKMQ (reference sequence).

This rearrangement joins TRBV19 to TRBJ1-2; no definite D call. V was clipped by 3 bases and J by 4 bases, with 12 bases between them. Germline CDR1 and CDR2: LNHDA and SQIVND (reference sequence). The CDR3 length is 14 residues. CDR3 coding DNA: TGTGCCAGTAGTATGCGGGAAATTGGCTATGGCTACACCTTC. Protein product: CASSMREIGYGYTF.

The V gene is TRBV28, the J gene TRBJ2-6; D may be TRBD1 (5 bases). The CDR3 length is 13 residues. Between the trimmed V and J ends, which lost 8 bases and 4 bases, there was a span of 9 bases. The germline V gene has CDR1 MDHEN and CDR2 SYDVKM. CDR3: CASQGPGANVLTF. The DNA for the CDR3 is TGTGCCAGCCAGGGTCCGGGGGCCAACGTCCTGACTTTC.

V usage is TRBV28 and J usage is TRBJ1-1, with TRBD1 as a possible D gene (5 bases). Germline CDR1 reads MDHEN; CDR2 reads SYDVKM. The CDR3 loop spans 16 amino acids. Between the trimmed V and J ends, which lost 10 bases and 1 base, there was a span of 22 bases. CDR3 nucleotides: TGTGCCACCACTGGGGGTCAGTGGAGGTGGAACACTGAAGCTTTCTTT. Protein: CATTGGQWRWNTEAFF. Complete variable domain (other parts from reference TRBV28 and TRBJ1-1): DVKVTQSSRYLVKRTGEKVFLECVQDMDHENMFWYRQDPGLGLRLIYFSYDVKMKEKGDIPEGYSVSREKKERFSLILESASTNQTSMYLCATTGGQWRWNTEAFFGQGTRLTVV.

This clone showed up just once. This chain joins TRBV19 and TRBJ1-4; unclear D gene. The CDR3 totals 12 residues. The germline V gene encodes CDR1 LNHDA and CDR2 SQIVND (reference sequence). The V end was cut by 10 bases, the J end by 4 bases, with 10 bases between. The CDR3 bases are TGTGCCACCAGCGAATATAATGAAAAACTGTTTTTT. Its protein is CATSEYNEKLFF.

The gene calls are TRBV5-1 and TRBJ2-7; a possible D gene is TRBD2 (5 bases). Per germline, CDR1 SGHRS and CDR2 YFSETQ. Trimming removed 0 bases from V and 4 bases from J, with 17 bases in between. The CDR3 covers 16 residues. CDR3 sequence (DNA): TGCGCCAGCAGCTTGGGTCCCTCGGGGTCTGGGTACGAGCAGTACGTC. Protein sequence: CASSLGPSGSGYEQYV.

The genes are TRBV19 and TRBJ1-6; D is ambiguous. V lost 6 bases to trimming and J lost 7 bases, with 13 bases between them. The CDR3 runs 14 residues. Germline V gene sequence: CDR1 LNHDA, CDR2 SQIVND (reference sequence). CDR3 loop: CASRAGAVNSPLHF. DNA for the CDR3: TGTGCCAGTAGAGCAGGCGCTGTGAATTCACCCCTCCACTTT. The variable domain in full, completed from reference TRBV19 and TRBJ1-6, reads DGGITQSPKYLFRKEGQNVTLSCEQNLNHDAMYWYRQDPGQGLRLIYYSQIVNDFQKGDIAEGYSVSREKKESFPLTVTSAQKNPTAFYLCASRAGAVNSPLHFGNGTRLTVT.

The chain couples TRBV18 to TRBJ2-7; D is possibly TRBD1 (5 bases). The V gene lost 4 bases and the J gene lost 4 bases, with 14 bases spanning the gap. The CDR3 has 14 amino acids. The germline CDR1 and CDR2 sequences are KGHSH and LQKENI. In DNA, the CDR3 is TGTGCCAGCTCACGTCTCAGGGCAGATTACGAGCAGTACGTC. It translates to CASSRLRADYEQYV.

In DNA, the CDR3 is TGCGCCAGCAGCCGCGACGGGGGGGACACTGAAGCTTTCTTT. Its translation: CASSRDGGDTEAFF. V gene TRBV4-3 combines with J gene TRBJ1-1, with a possible D match to TRBD1 (5 bases). The CDR3 covers 14 residues. V lost 4 bases and J lost 3, with 12 bases in between. Germline loops: CDR1 LGHNA, CDR2 YSLEER.

J is TRBJ2-1 and V is TRBV5-4; D unresolved. The CDR3 extends over 15 amino acids. Germline V gives CDR1 SGHNT, CDR2 YYREEE (reference sequence). Between the trimmed V and J ends, which lost 5 bases and 3 bases, there was a span of 15 bases. This chain's CDR3 is CASSTGPHLYNEQFF. CDR3 DNA sequence: TGTGCCAGCAGTACCGGGCCACACCTCTACAATGAGCAGTTCTTC.

The chain is built from TRBV11-2 and TRBJ2-3; the D call may be TRBD1 or TRBD2 (5 bases each). Germline lookup yields CDR1 SGHAT and CDR2 FQNNGV. V shed 7 bases and J shed 3 bases, with 20 bases lying between them. The CDR3 spans 16 residues. The CDR3 loop is CASITGTALRTDTQYF. In DNA, the CDR3 is TGTGCCAGCATCACCGGGACGGCCCTCCGAACAGATACGCAGTATTTT.

J is TRBJ1-4 and V is TRBV3-1 (or the pseudogene TRBV3-2), with a tentative D call TRBD1 (5 bases). Germline loops: CDR1 LGHDT, CDR2 YNNKEL (reference sequence). The V gene lost 4 bases and the J gene lost 7 bases, with 16 bases spanning the gap. The CDR3 sequence is 15 residues long. DNA of the CDR3: TGTGCCAGCAGCCTTCACAGTATGGGGGGTGAAAAACTGTTTTTT. This codes for CASSLHSMGGEKLFF.

The chain employs TRBV3-1 (or the pseudogene TRBV3-2) and TRBJ2-5; D remains unclear. V shed 4 bases and J shed 5 bases, with 11 bases lying between them. CDR1 and CDR2 (germline): LGHDT, YNNKEL (reference sequence). CDR3 length: 13 amino acids. The CDR3 coding sequence is TGTGCCAGCAGCCGCCGAGACACGGAGACCCAGTACTTC. Translated, it gives CASSRRDTETQYF.